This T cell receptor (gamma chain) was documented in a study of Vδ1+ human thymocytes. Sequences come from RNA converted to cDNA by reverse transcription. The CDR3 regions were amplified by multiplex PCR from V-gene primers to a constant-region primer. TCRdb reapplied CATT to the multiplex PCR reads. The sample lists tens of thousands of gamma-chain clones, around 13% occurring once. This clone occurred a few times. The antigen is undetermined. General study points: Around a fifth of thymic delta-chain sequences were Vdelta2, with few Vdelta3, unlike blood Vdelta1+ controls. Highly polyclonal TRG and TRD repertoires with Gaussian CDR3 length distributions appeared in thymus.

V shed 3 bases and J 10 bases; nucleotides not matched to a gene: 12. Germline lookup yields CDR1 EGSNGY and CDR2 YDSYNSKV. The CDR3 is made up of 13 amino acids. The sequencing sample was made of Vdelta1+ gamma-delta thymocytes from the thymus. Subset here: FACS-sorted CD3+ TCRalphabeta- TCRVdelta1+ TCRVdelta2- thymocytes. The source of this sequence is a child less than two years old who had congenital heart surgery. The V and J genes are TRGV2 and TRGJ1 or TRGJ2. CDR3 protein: CATWDYEGVKKLF. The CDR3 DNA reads TGTGCCACCTGGGACTACGAAGGAGTGAAGAAACTCTTT.